The next 5 T cell receptor beta chains were all read from a single sample in a study of cytomegalovirus exposure and HLA in healthy donors. Vbeta (60) and Jbeta (13) primers were used in the PCR. Generated by immunoSEQ multiplex PCR, the TCRdb table keeps only in-frame clones and is missing some. The repertoire holds over 100,000 clones, with 83% as singletons. Sequenced input: PBMCs. The source of these receptors is a man aged 35 to 55 in good health and CMV-seronegative.

This sequence joins TRBV19 and TRBJ2-7, with 9 bases matching TRBD2. The CDR3 is 15 amino acids. Germline V gene lookup returns CDR1 LNHDA and CDR2 SQIVND (reference sequence). The ends lost 6 bases at V and 0 bases at J; junction bases unmatched: 6. The DNA for the CDR3 is TGTGCCAGTAGCCCAGCGGGGGGTATCTCCTACGAGCAGTACTTC. This sequence encodes CASSPAGGISYEQYF.

The gene calls are TRBV5-1 and TRBJ2-6, with unresolved D. The CDR3 extends over 14 amino acids. CDR1 is SGHRS and CDR2 is YFSETQ in the germline V gene. The ends were cut back, 3 bases at V and 1 base at J, with 5 bases in the middle. Here the CDR3 reads CASSSVSGANVLTF. The DNA of the CDR3 is TGCGCCAGCAGCTCAGTATCTGGGGCCAACGTCCTGACTTTC. The full variable domain, completed using reference TRBV5-1 and TRBJ2-6, is KAGVTQTPRYLIKTRGQQVTLSCSPISGHRSVSWYQQTPGQGLQFLFEYFSETQRNKGNFPGRFSGRQFSNSRSEMNVSTLELGDSALYLCASSSVSGANVLTFGAGSRLTVL.

With regard to this clone: A junction boundary mismatches the germline segment, possibly from a read error. CDR3: CASSPSTEAFF. CDR3 nucleotides: TGTGCTAGCAGCCCGAGCACTGAAGCTTTCTTT. This chain uses TRBV7-7 with TRBJ1-1; D is unclear. The CDR3 has 11 residues. Germline CDR1 and CDR2: SSHAT and FNYEAQ (reference sequence).

This clone was seen more than once but under ten times. The CDR3 DNA reads as TGTGCCAGTAGTTTGGACAGGGCCACCTTCTCTGGAAACACCATATATTTT. Its protein is CASSLDRATFSGNTIYF. J is TRBJ1-3 and V is TRBV19; 8 nucleotides agree with TRBD1. The CDR3 is 17 amino acids. Per germline, CDR1 LNHDA and CDR2 SQIVND (reference sequence). V dropped 5 bases and J dropped 0; count of bases not matched to a gene: 9.

The rearrangement uses TRBV13 and TRBJ2-5, with 8 bases that match TRBD2. From germline, CDR1 is PRHDT and CDR2 FYEKMQ (reference sequence). The CDR3 is 14 amino acids. The V gene end was trimmed by 5 bases and the J gene end by 5 bases; junction bases not matched to a gene: 7. The CDR3 loop is CASSHSGEGETQYF. Here the CDR3 DNA reads TGTGCCAGCAGCCATAGCGGGGAGGGGGAGACCCAGTACTTC.